The clone carrying this TCR beta chain was recorded at least ten times. Its specificity is not known. This CDR3 has 17 amino acids. V lost 0 bases and J lost 3; bases outside the gene matches: 10. Germline CDR1 MNHEY, CDR2 SVGAGI. From RNA transcripts, TCR beta CDR3 regions were amplified. An initial round of RT-PCR targeting the TCR CDR3 relied on the HTBI primer set. Each CDR3 protein gets one entry after TCRdb re-called the multiplex PCR reads with MiXCR. Of under 750,000 distinct CDR3 sequences in the sample, approximately 18% are singletons; the top ten hold 16%. The study excluded patients with uncontrolled infection, other autoimmune disease, pregnancy or lactation. The sample, blood from the first hyperthyroidism diagnosis, precedes any ophthalmopathy symptoms. These data come from a study of T cells in Graves' hyperthyroidism and ophthalmopathy. As for the study in general: Initial diagnosis, before any treatment, was when peripheral blood was collected. Study results and caveats: Appearing also in blood were most of the thyroid clonotypes expanded above 0.001.

The receptor was isolated from a woman aged 45-59 years with Graves' hyperthyroidism that later progressed to Graves' ophthalmopathy. Sequences were obtained from blood. The V gene is TRBV6-5, the J gene TRBJ2-7; 8 nucleotides match TRBD1. Here the CDR3 reads CASSYSTGQGLHYEQYF. The CDR3 region has the DNA TGTGCCAGCAGTTACTCGACCGGACAGGGTCTTCACTACGAGCAGTACTTC.